The 13 T cell receptor beta chains reported below all come from one sample, sequenced in a study of blood T cell repertoires in COVID-19. This table comes from immunoSEQ multiplex PCR, and its TCRdb copy is limited to in-frame clones, with some not included. The profile shows nearly 90,000 clones, around 72% of them singletons. Material: peripheral blood. The receptors stem from a woman older than 75 with acute or convalescent COVID-19.

This clone was found a few times. The chain combines TRBV23-1 with TRBJ2-7; maybe TRBD2 (6 bases). TRBV23-1 counts as an open reading frame of uncertain function. Trimming took off 3 bases at V and 5 bases at J, with 14 bases between the two ends. The CDR3 has 14 amino acids. This chain's CDR3 is CASSHPRREDEQYF. The DNA of the CDR3 is TGCGCCAGCAGTCACCCTAGAAGGGAGGACGAGCAGTACTTC.

V usage is TRBV18 and J usage is TRBJ2-5, with 7 bases aligning to TRBD1. The CDR3 is 14 amino acids. V was clipped by 4 bases and J by 4 bases; unmatched bases: 6. CDR1 and CDR2 from the germline V gene are KGHSH and LQKENI. CDR3 loop: CASSQTQGRETQYF. DNA for the CDR3: TGTGCCAGCTCACAAACACAGGGGCGAGAGACCCAGTACTTC.

This clone was picked up one time. The chain recombines TRBV7-8 with TRBJ1-4; no firm D call. The CDR3 totals 13 residues. Between the trimmed V and J ends, which lost 0 bases and 7 bases, there was a span of 6 bases. Germline V gene data show CDR1 as SGHVS and CDR2 as FQNEAQ. The CDR3: CASSLARGEKLFF. As DNA, the CDR3 is TGTGCCAGCAGCTTAGCGCGCGGTGAAAAACTGTTTTTT.

This chain joins TRBV5-4 and TRBJ1-2; D possibly corresponds to TRBD1 (6 bases). There are 13 residues in the CDR3. Trimming took off 2 bases at V and 4 bases at J, with 9 bases between the two ends. Per germline, CDR1 SGHNT and CDR2 YYREEE (reference sequence). The CDR3 DNA reads as TGTGCCAGCAGCTTCCCACAGGGCTATGGCTACACCTTC. Translating it yields CASSFPQGYGYTF.

This rearrangement joins TRBV9 to TRBJ2-3, with 8 bases matching TRBD2. Unmatched junction bases numbered 5, after V lost 0 bases and J lost 5 bases. The CDR3 sequence is 15 residues long. Germline-derived CDR1 and CDR2 are SGDLS and YYNGEE. CDR3 sequence: CASSVDPGGKDTQYF. For the CDR3, the DNA is TGTGCCAGCAGCGTAGACCCGGGGGGGAAAGATACGCAGTATTTT.

This chain uses TRBV6-5 with TRBJ1-2, with TRBD1 matching over 8 bases. V lost 3 bases and J lost 8; bases outside the gene matches: 5. There are 13 residues in the CDR3. CDR1 MNHEY and CDR2 SVGAGI come from the germline V gene. The DNA for the CDR3 is TGTGCCAGCAGTTATATCGACAGGGGCGGCTACACCTTC. This encodes CASSYIDRGGYTF.

The J gene is TRBJ2-7, the V gene TRBV4-2, with 9 nucleotides matching TRBD1. Germline values: CDR1 LGHNA, CDR2 YNFKEQ. The V gene end was trimmed by 1 base and the J gene end by 2 bases; junction bases not matched to a gene: 6. The CDR3 has 16 residues. CDR3 region: CASSQAVTGGTYEQYF. CDR3 DNA sequence: TGTGCCAGCAGCCAAGCTGTGACAGGGGGGACCTACGAGCAGTACTTC.

The chain recombines TRBV7-6 with TRBJ2-2; no clear D. Germline-derived CDR1 and CDR2 are SGHVS and FNYEAQ. CDR3 size: 15 residues. Between the trimmed V and J ends, which lost 5 bases and 3 bases, there was a span of 13 bases. Here the CDR3 DNA reads TGTGCCAGCAGCCTCTCGCGGTTGGACACCGGGGAGCTGTTTTTT. Translated: CASSLSRLDTGELFF.

This CDR3 reads CASSPLGPDTGELFF. CDR3 bases: TGTGCCAGCTCACCATTGGGCCCGGACACCGGGGAGCTGTTTTTT. V is TRBV18 and J is TRBJ2-2; D gene unclear. This CDR3 spans 15 amino acids. The V gene lost 2 bases and the J gene lost 3 bases, with 10 bases spanning the gap. Germline V gene data show CDR1 as KGHSH and CDR2 as LQKENI.

This chain uses TRBV9 with TRBJ2-1; D unresolved. Germline CDR1 and CDR2: SGDLS and YYNGEE. Deletions cut 0 bases from V and 0 bases from J, with 7 bases between. The CDR3 totals 15 residues. Here the CDR3 DNA reads TGTGCCAGCAGCGTAGCCTACGGCTCCTACAATGAGCAGTTCTTC. Translated, it gives CASSVAYGSYNEQFF. The full variable domain, rest sourced from reference TRBV9 and TRBJ2-1, is DSGVTQTPKHLITATGQRVTLRCSPRSGDLSVYWYQQSLDQGLQFLIQYYNGEERAKGNILERFSAQQFPDLHSELNLSSLELGDSALYFCASSVAYGSYNEQFFGPGTRLTVL.

This rearrangement joins TRBV6-6 to TRBJ1-5; 7 positions agree with TRBD1. V was clipped by 5 bases and J by 2 bases; unmatched bases: 6. CDR1 is MNHNY, CDR2 SVGAGI, per germline (reference sequence). There are 15 residues in the CDR3. The CDR3 coding sequence is TGTGCCAGCAGTAAACAGGGGAGAGGCAATCAGCCCCAGCATTTT. It codes for CASSKQGRGNQPQHF.

The chain has TRBV6-5 and TRBJ1-2, with D possibly TRBD1 on 6 matching bases. V was cut by 2 bases and J by 5 bases, with 12 bases left in between. The CDR3 loop spans 14 amino acids. Germline CDR1 reads MNHEY; CDR2 reads SVGAGI. The DNA for the CDR3 is TGTGCCAGCAGTTACGGGGGGGCGGAATATGGCTACACCTTC. As protein: CASSYGGAEYGYTF.

V gene TRBV12-5 combines with J gene TRBJ1-1; D gene unclear. Trimming removed 7 bases at V and 2 bases at J, with 11 bases between. CDR3 length: 13 residues. The germline gives CDR1 LGHNT, CDR2 FRNRAP. The CDR3 coding sequence is TGTGCTAGTGCCCCAATTAGAAACACTGAAGCTTTCTTT. Translated, it gives CASAPIRNTEAFF.